These 14 T cell receptor beta chains share one sample of origin, sequenced in a study of response to subunit inactivated influenza vaccine. TCRdb reprocessed the RT-PCR reads with MiXCR, giving one entry per CDR3 protein. The repertoire has some 500,000 distinct CDR3 sequences, about an eighth of them found once; the top ten carry less than 15%. The sequenced sample was PBMCs from blood, obtained roughly 46 days after vaccination. These receptors all come from a man between 50 and 59 years old who received an inactivated influenza vaccine.

This clonotype was picked up many times. The V and J genes are TRBV7-6 and TRBJ2-7; TRBD1 matches at 11 bases. Germline CDR1 and CDR2: SGHVS and FNYEAQ. With V trimmed by 2 bases and J by 7 bases, 7 bases remained unmatched. This CDR3 contains 15 residues. The CDR3 DNA reads TGTGCCAGCAGCTTAAGGACAGGGGGCACGGGAGAGCAGTACTTC. It specifies CASSLRTGGTGEQYF.

The chain is built from TRBV15 and TRBJ1-5; possibly TRBD1 for D (6 bases). Trimming took off 5 bases at V and 0 bases at J, with 8 bases between the two ends. CDR1 LNHNV and CDR2 YYDKDF come from the germline V gene (reference sequence). CDR3 length: 14 residues. The CDR3 loop is CATSQGISNQPQHF. The CDR3 nucleotides read TGTGCCACCAGCCAGGGGATTAGCAATCAGCCCCAGCATTTT.

This clonotype came up a few times. The chain recombines TRBV5-1 with TRBJ2-1, with unresolved D. The length of the CDR3 is 13 residues. V lost 1 base and J 6 bases, leaving 8 bases between the germline ends. Germline CDR1 reads SGHRS; CDR2 reads YFSETQ. CDR3 protein: CASSLTGFNEQFF. The CDR3 DNA reads TGCGCCAGCAGCTTGACTGGTTTCAATGAGCAGTTCTTC. Full variable domain (remainder filled in from reference TRBV5-1 and TRBJ2-1): KAGVTQTPRYLIKTRGQQVTLSCSPISGHRSVSWYQQTPGQGLQFLFEYFSETQRNKGNFPGRFSGRQFSNSRSEMNVSTLELGDSALYLCASSLTGFNEQFFGPGTRLTVL.

This clonotype was found many times. The chain recombines TRBV4-3 with TRBJ2-2; 11 bases are shared with TRBD2. The ends lost 1 base at V and 1 base at J; junction bases unmatched: 14. Germline CDR1 is LGHNA and CDR2 is YSLEER. CDR3 size: 21 residues. CDR3 residues: CASSQGGVTSLAGGNTGELFF. CDR3 nucleotide sequence: TGCGCCAGCAGCCAAGGAGGTGTGACCTCGCTAGCGGGGGGGAACACCGGGGAGCTGTTTTTT.

This clonotype appeared a few times. The chain uses TRBV10-3 and TRBJ2-1; 8 nucleotides agree with TRBD2. CDR3 length: 20 amino acids. Per germline, CDR1 ENHRY and CDR2 SYGVKD. V trimming: 0 bases; J trimming: 0 bases; junction bases outside the gene matches: 13. The CDR3, as DNA: TGTGCCATCAGTGAGTCTGGCGGGAGGCTAAACTCTGGCTCCTACAATGAGCAGTTCTTC. Protein product: CAISESGGRLNSGSYNEQFF.

This chain uses TRBV6-2 or TRBV6-3 with TRBJ2-2; D possibly corresponds to TRBD1 (6 bases). The V gene lost 8 bases and the J gene lost 2 bases, with 18 bases spanning the gap. The CDR3 is 16 amino acids. The germline V gene encodes CDR1 MNHEY and CDR2 SVGEGT. CDR3 region: CASQSLGGHNTGELFF. The CDR3, as DNA: TGTGCCAGCCAGAGTCTTGGGGGCCACAACACCGGGGAGCTGTTTTTT.

The chain recombines TRBV7-6 with TRBJ2-5, with D possibly matching TRBD2 (6 bases). The CDR3 covers 13 residues. V lost 6 bases, J lost 3 bases, and 11 bases lay in between. Germline-derived CDR1 and CDR2 are SGHVS and FNYEAQ. The CDR3 bases are TGTGCCAGCAGAGTTTGGGGGGAAGAGACCCAGTACTTC. Its translation is CASRVWGEETQYF.

This clonotype was counted many times. The chain carries TRBV5-1 and TRBJ1-1, with 9 nucleotides matching TRBD1. The CDR3 is 14 amino acids. Germline V gene sequence: CDR1 SGHRS, CDR2 YFSETQ. Trimming took 2 bases from V and 13 from J; bases not matched to a gene: 12. The DNA for the CDR3 is TGCGCCAGCAGCTTTTCCTACTCGGGACAGGGTTATTTCTTT. Translation gives CASSFSYSGQGYFF.

This clonotype was seen more than once but under ten times. The CDR3 nucleotides are TGCGCCAGCAGCCCGGGACTAGCGGGAGGGCGTACCTGGCAAGAGACCCAGTACTTC. It specifies CASSPGLAGGRTWQETQYF. The V call is TRBV5-1, the J call TRBJ2-5; 16 bases fit TRBD2. This CDR3 comprises 19 residues. Germline V lookup: CDR1 SGHRS, CDR2 YFSETQ. J was trimmed by 2 bases and V by 4 bases; bases with no gene match: 11.

V usage is TRBV6-1 and J usage is TRBJ2-2; no clear D. CDR1 and CDR2 from the germline V gene are MNHNS and SASEGT. The V end was cut by 7 bases, the J end by 2 bases, with 11 bases between. The CDR3 runs 14 residues. CDR3 amino acids: CASTIFKNTGELFF. DNA for the CDR3: TGTGCCAGCACGATTTTTAAAAACACCGGGGAGCTGTTTTTT.

This clonotype was picked up a small number of times. J is TRBJ2-3 and V is TRBV12-3 or TRBV12-4; D possibly corresponds to TRBD2 (6 bases). The CDR3 spans 14 residues. V was cut by 5 bases and J by 6 bases, with 15 bases left in between. DNA of the CDR3: TGTGCCAGCAGTCGGGACTCTGAGAGGGATACGCAGTATTTT. It yields the protein CASSRDSERDTQYF.

The gene calls are TRBV29-1 and TRBJ2-5, with TRBD2 matching over 8 bases. This CDR3 comprises 14 residues. V lost 3 bases to trimming and J lost 1 base; unmatched junction nucleotides: 4. Per the germline V gene, CDR1 is SQVTM and CDR2 is ANQGSEA. The CDR3 DNA follows: TGCAGCGTTGACCCCAGCGGGGGCCAAGAGACCCAGTACTTC. Translating gives CSVDPSGGQETQYF.

This clonotype was counted between two and nine times. The chain joins TRBV4-2 to TRBJ2-5; a weak D match, TRBD1 (5 bases). Germline V gene lookup returns CDR1 LGHNA and CDR2 YNFKEQ. The CDR3 consists of 17 residues. V was trimmed by 5 bases and J by 5 bases, leaving 24 bases between them. The DNA for the CDR3 is TGTGCCAGCAGCTTATACCCCCCCTCTAGGGGTGGGGAGACCCAGTACTTC. It translates to CASSLYPPSRGGETQYF.

This clonotype was observed a handful of times. The chain links TRBV12-3 or TRBV12-4 to TRBJ2-7; TRBD2 might be the D (6 bases). V was clipped by 2 bases and J by 4 bases, with 9 bases between them. The CDR3 length is 13 residues. The CDR3 sequence: CASSLLEGYEQYF. The CDR3 DNA reads TGTGCCAGCAGTTTACTGGAGGGTTACGAGCAGTACTTC.